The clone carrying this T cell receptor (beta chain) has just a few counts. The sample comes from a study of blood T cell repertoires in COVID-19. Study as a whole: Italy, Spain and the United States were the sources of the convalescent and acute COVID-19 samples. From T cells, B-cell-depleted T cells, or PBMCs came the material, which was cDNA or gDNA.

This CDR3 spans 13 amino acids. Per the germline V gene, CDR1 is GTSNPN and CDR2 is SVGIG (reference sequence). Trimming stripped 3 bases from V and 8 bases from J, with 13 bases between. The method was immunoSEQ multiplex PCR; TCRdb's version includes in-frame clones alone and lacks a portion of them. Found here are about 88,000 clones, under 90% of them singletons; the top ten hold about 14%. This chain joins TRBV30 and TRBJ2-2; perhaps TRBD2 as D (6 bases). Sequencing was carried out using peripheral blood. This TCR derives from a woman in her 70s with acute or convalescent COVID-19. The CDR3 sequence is CAWRHRGRGELFF. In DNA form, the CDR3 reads TGTGCCTGGAGACATCGAGGGAGGGGGGAGCTGTTTTTT.